The 13 T cell receptor beta chains below come from one sample, sequenced in a study of shared clonotypes between healthy human individuals. CD45RO negativity and positive selection for CCR7 defined naive CD8 cells, a population that excluded terminally differentiated effector memory CD45RA+ cells. Method: immunoSEQ multiplex PCR; TCRdb's copy keeps in-frame clones and lacks some. The table shows roughly 1,800,000 clones, with about 95% occurring only once. The sample taken for sequencing was naive CD8+ T cells sorted from blood. The receptors here all came from a man in his late teens or twenties in good health.

In its sample, this clone was seen once. This sequence joins TRBV11-2 and TRBJ1-6; 8 bases align to TRBD1. From germline, CDR1 is SGHAT and CDR2 FQNNGV. The CDR3 length is 16 residues. The V and J ends lost 2 bases and 9 bases, in that order; junction bases with no gene match: 9. CDR3 residues: CASSLLPSGTGSPLHF. Written as DNA, the CDR3 is TGTGCCAGCAGCTTACTCCCCTCAGGGACAGGTTCACCCCTCCACTTT. Complete variable domain (other parts from reference TRBV11-2 and TRBJ1-6): EAGVAQSPRYKIIEKRQSVAFWCNPISGHATLYWYQQILGQGPKLLIQFQNNGVVDDSQLPKDRFSAERLKGVDSTLKIQPAKLEDSAVYLCASSLLPSGTGSPLHFGNGTRLTVT.

With regard to this clone: Other DNA sequences of this sample code for an identical CDR3. The J gene is TRBJ1-1, the V gene TRBV6-6; D is unresolved. The CDR3 is made up of 14 amino acids. V was shortened by 0 bases and J by 4 bases, with 9 bases between the two germline ends. Germline V gene sequence: CDR1 MNHNY, CDR2 SVGAGI (reference sequence). The CDR3 sequence is CASSYSEGGTEAFF. Written as DNA, the CDR3 is TGTGCCAGCAGTTACTCCGAGGGCGGCACTGAAGCTTTCTTT.

The chain is built from TRBV4-1 and TRBJ1-1, with TRBD1 matching over 8 bases. This CDR3 spans 14 amino acids. V shed 1 base and J 6 bases; nucleotides not matched to a gene: 4. Germline V lookup: CDR1 MGHRA, CDR2 YSYEKL. The CDR3 region is CASSQGDRGAEAFF. The CDR3, as DNA: TGCGCCAGCAGCCAAGGAGACAGGGGAGCTGAAGCTTTCTTT.

On this clone: Other nucleotide sequences in the sample specify the same CDR3. V gene TRBV27 combines with J gene TRBJ2-5; D remains ambiguous. The CDR3 has 14 residues. V lost 2 bases and J 1 base, leaving 8 bases between the germline ends. CDR1 MNHEY and CDR2 SMNVEV come from the germline V gene (reference sequence). CDR3 residues: CASSLLSTQETQYF. The CDR3 DNA reads as TGTGCCAGCAGTTTACTGTCTACCCAAGAGACCCAGTACTTC.

V is TRBV7-9 and J is TRBJ1-1; D is ambiguous. Germline CDR1 SEHNR, CDR2 FQNEAQ (reference sequence). This CDR3 is 15 amino acids long. Trimming removed 5 bases at V and 4 bases at J, with 17 bases between. The chain's CDR3 is CASSSVSGWGTEAFF. For the CDR3, the DNA is TGTGCCAGCAGCAGTGTGTCAGGTTGGGGCACTGAAGCTTTCTTT.

J is TRBJ2-3 and V is TRBV19; 7 bases are shared with TRBD2. The CDR3 runs to 15 residues. Germline V gene sequence: CDR1 LNHDA, CDR2 SQIVND (reference sequence). J was trimmed by 1 base and V by 3 bases; bases with no gene match: 4. In DNA, the CDR3 is TGTGCCAGTAGTATGTTAAGCGGGGGCACAGATACGCAGTATTTT. It specifies CASSMLSGGTDTQYF.

The chain links TRBV23-1 to TRBJ1-2, with D maybe TRBD1 (5 bases). TRBV23-1 is an ORF for which the function is uncertain. Trimming removed 2 bases from V and 5 bases from J, with 18 bases in between. This CDR3 is 16 amino acids long. The CDR3 bases are TGCGCCAGCAGTCAAGGCGATGCAGGGAACCCGTATGGCTACACCTTC. The encoded protein is CASSQGDAGNPYGYTF.

V usage is TRBV13 and J usage is TRBJ2-1, with D perhaps matching TRBD2 (6 bases). The CDR3 is 16 amino acids. Trimming pared 5 bases from V and 4 bases from J, leaving 18 bases between. The germline V gene encodes CDR1 PRHDT and CDR2 FYEKMQ (reference sequence). The CDR3: CASSAAGGTLYNEQFF. In DNA, the CDR3 is TGTGCCAGCAGCGCGGCCGGCGGGACCCTTTACAATGAGCAGTTCTTC.

The V gene is TRBV6-6, the J gene TRBJ2-7; 9 nucleotides match TRBD1. Germline loops: CDR1 MNHNY, CDR2 SVGAGI (reference sequence). J was trimmed by 5 bases and V by 4 bases; bases with no gene match: 12. This CDR3 is 16 amino acids long. CDR3 in amino acids: CASSSHHGTGIDEQYF. CDR3 in DNA: TGTGCCAGCAGTTCTCACCACGGGACAGGGATCGACGAGCAGTACTTC.

Concerning this clone: Mismatch with germline at one junction end may stem from a read error. The rearrangement uses TRBV28 and TRBJ2-1, with D possibly being TRBD2 (6 bases). The CDR3 spans 14 residues. The V gene's germline CDR1 is MDHEN and CDR2 SYDVKM. CDR3 DNA sequence: TGTGCCAGCACTTTAGGCGGGGAAGGCAATGAGCAGTTCTTC. It yields the protein CASTLGGEGNEQFF. Supplemented by reference TRBV28 and TRBJ2-1, the full variable domain reads DVKVTQSSRYLVKRTGEKVFLECVQDMDHENMFWYRQDPGLGLRLIYFSYDVKMKEKGDIPEGYSVSREKKERFSLILESASTNQTSMYLCASTLGGEGNEQFFGPGTRLTVL.

The rearrangement uses TRBV12-5 and TRBJ2-5; D is ambiguous. Germline loops: CDR1 LGHNT, CDR2 FRNRAP. This CDR3 has 12 residues. V gave up 1 base and J gave up 3 bases, with 3 bases separating them. This CDR3 reads CASGLDEETQYF. The CDR3 bases are TGTGCTAGTGGTTTGGACGAAGAGACCCAGTACTTC.

The V call is TRBV11-2, the J call TRBJ1-4; D is perhaps TRBD1 (6 bases). Looked up from germline, CDR1 is SGHAT and CDR2 is FQNNGV. V was cut by 5 bases and J by 8 bases, with 18 bases left in between. The CDR3 length is 15 residues. CDR3 in DNA: TGTGCCAGCAGCCATGGGGGCAGGGCGGAAGAAAAACTGTTTTTT. Encoded protein: CASSHGGRAEEKLFF.

J is TRBJ2-5 and V is TRBV7-9, with 8 bases matching TRBD2. V shed 4 bases, J shed 5 bases, and the junction held 9 bases outside the gene matches. CDR1 is SEHNR and CDR2 is FQNEAQ in the germline V gene (reference sequence). The CDR3 sequence is 15 residues long. As DNA, the CDR3 is TGTGCCAGCAGCTCCTACGGACTAGCAGGGGAGACCCAGTACTTC. It translates to CASSSYGLAGETQYF.